Listed below are T cell receptor beta chains from one sample, sequenced in a study of T cells after yellow fever vaccination. TCRdb reanalysed the 5' RACE reads using MiXCR and keeps one entry per CDR3 protein. The sample records 250,000 to 350,000 distinct CDR3 sequences, around 6.8% being singletons. The sequences come from PBMCs, collected roughly 45 days after the first yellow fever vaccination. Every receptor here comes from a man between 18 and 35 years old who received the YFV17D yellow fever vaccine. Each CDR3 is given with its conserved first and last residue. D genes are given only for firm matches. A row's size may be missing; if present it is once, few, many or a size class.

d_gene: .
v_gene: TRBV29-1
abundance: few
j_gene: TRBJ2-2
CDR3aa: CSVTQNTGELFF
CDR3nt: TGCAGCGTGACCCAAAACACCGGGGAGCTGTTTTTT

d_gene: TRBD2
v_gene: TRBV7-2
abundance: many
j_gene: TRBJ2-5
CDR3aa: CASSLVVSISAGGETQYF
CDR3nt: TGTGCCAGCAGCTTAGTTGTTTCAATCAGCGCGGGGGGAGAGACCCAGTACTTC

d_gene: TRBD1
v_gene: TRBV5-5
abundance: .
j_gene: TRBJ2-1
CDR3aa: CTSSMGTGVGNEQFF
CDR3nt: TGTACCAGCAGCATGGGGACAGGGGTGGGCAATGAGCAGTTCTTC

d_gene: .
v_gene: TRBV15
abundance: few
j_gene: TRBJ1-6
CDR3aa: CATSRDDRENSPLHF
CDR3nt: TGTGCCACCAGCAGAGATGACCGCGAAAATTCACCCCTCCACTTT

d_gene: .
v_gene: TRBV6-6
abundance: many
j_gene: TRBJ2-3
CDR3aa: CASSYPPKDTQYF
CDR3nt: TGTGCCAGCAGTTACCCGCCCAAGGATACGCAGTATTTT

d_gene: .
v_gene: TRBV28
abundance: many
j_gene: TRBJ2-5
CDR3aa: CASSFGSGRETQYF
CDR3nt: TGTGCCAGCAGTTTTGGCTCGGGGAGAGAGACCCAGTACTTC

d_gene: .
v_gene: TRBV5-5
abundance: few
j_gene: TRBJ1-1
CDR3aa: CASSPRPATQHNTEAFF
CDR3nt: TGTGCCAGCAGCCCGAGGCCAGCAACTCAACATAACACTGAAGCTTTCTTT

d_gene: .
v_gene: TRBV5-6
abundance: few
j_gene: TRBJ2-2
CDR3aa: CASSFPSQKRTGELFF
CDR3nt: TGTGCCAGCAGCTTCCCGTCCCAAAAAAGGACCGGGGAGCTGTTTTTT

d_gene: TRBD1
v_gene: TRBV5-6
abundance: .
j_gene: TRBJ2-3
CDR3aa: CASSPGTASTHTQYF
CDR3nt: TGTGCCAGCAGCCCGGGGACAGCTTCCACACATACGCAGTATTTT

d_gene: .
v_gene: TRBV20-1
abundance: .
j_gene: TRBJ2-3
CDR3aa: CSAKLGSGTDTQYF
CDR3nt: TGCAGTGCAAAGTTAGGGTCCGGCACAGATACGCAGTATTTT

d_gene: TRBD1
v_gene: TRBV29-1
abundance: many
j_gene: TRBJ2-4
CDR3aa: CSGYYRGRKNIQYF
CDR3nt: TGCAGCGGATATTACAGGGGGCGGAAAAACATTCAGTACTTC

d_gene: TRBD2
v_gene: TRBV5-5
abundance: few
j_gene: TRBJ2-3
CDR3aa: CASSFPLAGISTDTQYF
CDR3nt: TGTGCCAGCAGCTTCCCACTAGCGGGGATTAGCACAGATACGCAGTATTTT

d_gene: TRBD1
v_gene: TRBV6-1
abundance: .
j_gene: TRBJ1-2
CDR3aa: CASSDTTGGHYGYTF
CDR3nt: TGTGCCAGCAGTGATACGACAGGGGGCCACTATGGCTACACCTTC

d_gene: .
v_gene: TRBV9
abundance: many
j_gene: TRBJ1-2
CDR3aa: CASSVGQPALYGYTF
CDR3nt: TGTGCCAGCAGCGTAGGACAGCCCGCACTTTATGGCTACACCTTC

d_gene: .
v_gene: TRBV4-3
abundance: few
j_gene: TRBJ1-2
CDR3aa: CASSLARANYGYTF
CDR3nt: TGCGCCAGCAGCCTAGCAAGAGCTAACTATGGCTACACCTTC

d_gene: .
v_gene: TRBV19
abundance: once
j_gene: TRBJ2-5
CDR3aa: CASSVTDGIQETQYF
CDR3nt: TGTGCCAGTAGTGTCACGGACGGGATACAAGAGACCCAGTACTTC

d_gene: TRBD2
v_gene: TRBV4-1
abundance: few
j_gene: TRBJ2-5
CDR3aa: CASSHPYSGGQETQYF
CDR3nt: TGCGCCAGCAGCCATCCATATAGCGGGGGCCAAGAGACCCAGTACTTC

d_gene: .
v_gene: TRBV12-5
abundance: .
j_gene: TRBJ2-1
CDR3aa: CASVAWNSGYNEQFF
CDR3nt: TGTGCTAGTGTGGCGTGGAACAGCGGCTACAATGAGCAGTTCTTC

d_gene: .
v_gene: TRBV7-3
abundance: .
j_gene: TRBJ2-2
CDR3aa: CASSLYESTGELFF
CDR3nt: TGTGCCAGCAGCTTATACGAATCTACCGGGGAGCTGTTTTTT

d_gene: .
v_gene: TRBV4-1
abundance: .
j_gene: TRBJ2-3
CDR3aa: CTSSRTIDTQYF
CDR3nt: TGCACCAGCAGCAGAACTATAGATACGCAGTATTTT